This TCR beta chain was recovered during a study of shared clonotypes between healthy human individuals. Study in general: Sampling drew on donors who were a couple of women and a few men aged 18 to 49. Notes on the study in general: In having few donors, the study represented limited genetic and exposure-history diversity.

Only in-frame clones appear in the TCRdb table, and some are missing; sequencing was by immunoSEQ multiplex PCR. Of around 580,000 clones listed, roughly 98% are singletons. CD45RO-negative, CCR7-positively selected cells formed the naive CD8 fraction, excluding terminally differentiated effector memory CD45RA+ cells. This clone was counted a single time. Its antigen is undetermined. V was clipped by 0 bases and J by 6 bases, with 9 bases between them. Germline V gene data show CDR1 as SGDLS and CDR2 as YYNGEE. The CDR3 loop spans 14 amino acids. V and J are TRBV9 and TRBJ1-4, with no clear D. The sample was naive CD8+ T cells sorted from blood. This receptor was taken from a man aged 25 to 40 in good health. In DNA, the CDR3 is TGTGCCAGCAGCGTAGGAAGTTGGGATGAAAAACTGTTTTTT. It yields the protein CASSVGSWDEKLFF. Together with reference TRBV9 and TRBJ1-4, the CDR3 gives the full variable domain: DSGVTQTPKHLITATGQRVTLRCSPRSGDLSVYWYQQSLDQGLQFLIQYYNGEERAKGNILERFSAQQFPDLHSELNLSSLELGDSALYFCASSVGSWDEKLFFGSGTQLSVL.